One sample yielded the 19 T cell receptor beta chains listed below, sequenced in a study of T cell responses to AZD1222 COVID-19 vaccine. The table came from immunoSEQ multiplex PCR; TCRdb's copy has only in-frame clones and leaves some out. The sample shows fewer than 90,000 clones, roughly 90% of them seen only once. This material consisted of peripheral blood, taken 28 days after the second AZD1222 dose. Source of these receptors: an adult who received the AZD1222 COVID-19 vaccine.

The rearrangement links TRBV19 to TRBJ1-2; no definite D call. Trimming pared 11 bases from V and 0 bases from J, leaving 19 bases between. Germline V CDR1 and CDR2: LNHDA, SQIVND (reference sequence). The CDR3 is made up of 15 amino acids. CDR3 amino acids: CAVRLTGTSNYGYTF. CDR3 sequence (DNA): TGTGCCGTCAGACTGACGGGAACTTCTAACTATGGCTACACCTTC.

V gene TRBV7-9 combines with J gene TRBJ1-6; D is uncertain. From germline, CDR1 is SEHNR and CDR2 FQNEAQ (reference sequence). The V end lost 7 bases, the J end lost 6 bases, and 19 bases lay between the germline ends. The CDR3 covers 16 residues. The CDR3 here is CASTLSSGLSNSPLHF. The CDR3 region has the DNA TGTGCCAGCACCCTAAGTTCGGGTTTAAGTAATTCACCCCTCCACTTT.

The chain carries TRBV6-2 or TRBV6-3 and TRBJ1-5; D gene uncertain. The V end was cut by 0 bases, the J end by 9 bases, with 6 bases between. Germline CDR1 and CDR2: MNHEY and SVGEGT. This CDR3 is 12 amino acids long. The DNA of the CDR3 is TGTGCCAGCAGTTACTCTCTCGCGCCCCAGCATTTT. Protein product: CASSYSLAPQHF.

The chain has TRBV4-1 and TRBJ2-1, with D hard to call. Germline values: CDR1 MGHRA, CDR2 YSYEKL. V lost 2 bases and J lost 6, with 5 bases in between. The CDR3 is made up of 12 amino acids. The CDR3: CASSQQSNEQFF. The CDR3 DNA is TGCGCCAGCAGCCAACAGAGCAATGAGCAGTTCTTC.

The chain has TRBV20-1 and TRBJ2-7; no clear D. The V gene lost 6 bases and the J gene lost 1 base, with 7 bases spanning the gap. Germline CDR1 and CDR2: DFQATT and SNEGSKA (reference sequence). The CDR3 consists of 11 residues. This CDR3 reads CSARLSYEQYF. The CDR3 DNA follows: TGCAGTGCCAGGCTTTCCTACGAGCAGTACTTC.

V gene TRBV18 combines with J gene TRBJ2-1; 8 nucleotides agree with TRBD2. V gave up 5 bases and J gave up 4 bases; unmatched junction bases: 7. The CDR3 has 15 residues. Germline V gene sequence: CDR1 KGHSH, CDR2 LQKENI. Here the CDR3 DNA reads TGTGCCAGCTCATCCAGCGGGGGTTATTACAATGAGCAGTTCTTC. Translating it yields CASSSSGGYYNEQFF. Looking up the rest from reference TRBV18 and TRBJ2-1 gives the full variable domain: NAGVMQNPRHLVRRRGQEARLRCSPMKGHSHVYWYRQLPEEGLKFMVYLQKENIIDESGMPKERFSAEFPKEGPSILRIQQVVRGDSAAYFCASSSSGGYYNEQFFGPGTRLTVL.

The chain couples TRBV5-8 to TRBJ1-1; D gene ambiguous. Germline V gene data show CDR1 as SGHTS and CDR2 as YDEGEE. Deletions cut 0 bases from V and 1 base from J, with 7 bases between. This CDR3 spans 14 amino acids. The CDR3 reads CASSLVPRNTEAFF. The CDR3 DNA reads as TGTGCCAGCAGCTTGGTTCCTCGGAACACTGAAGCTTTCTTT.

Here the CDR3 DNA reads TGTGCCAGCAGTTCCGGGGACAGGGGTAACTATGGCTACACCTTC. Its translation: CASSSGDRGNYGYTF. The chain carries TRBV27 and TRBJ1-2, with TRBD1 matching 10 bases. Germline V gives CDR1 MNHEY, CDR2 SMNVEV (reference sequence). The ends lost 4 bases at V and 1 base at J; junction bases unmatched: 3. The CDR3 extends over 15 amino acids.

The chain joins TRBV6-5 to TRBJ1-1; D is unclear. Germline-derived CDR1 and CDR2 are MNHEY and SVGAGI. There are 12 residues in the CDR3. V shed 6 bases and J shed 0 bases, with 5 bases lying between them. CDR3 loop: CASSQMNTEAFF. DNA for the CDR3: TGTGCCAGCAGCCAGATGAACACTGAAGCTTTCTTT.

This clone was recorded only once. The chain employs TRBV7-2 and TRBJ2-3, with a tentative D call TRBD1 (5 bases). V lost 5 bases and J 8 bases, leaving 11 bases between the germline ends. Looked up from germline, CDR1 is SGHTA and CDR2 is FQGNSA. This CDR3 contains 12 residues. The CDR3 loop is CASSPDIGTQYF. For the CDR3, the DNA is TGTGCCAGCAGCCCGGACATTGGTACGCAGTATTTT.

The V and J genes are TRBV4-1 and TRBJ1-1; perhaps TRBD1 as D (5 bases). Trimming removed 2 bases at V and 3 bases at J, with 7 bases between. Germline loops: CDR1 MGHRA, CDR2 YSYEKL. The CDR3 contains 13 residues. The CDR3 region has the DNA TGCGCCAGCAGCCAAACAGGAGACACTGAAGCTTTCTTT. Protein: CASSQTGDTEAFF.

The V gene is TRBV19, the J gene TRBJ2-6; D ambiguous. The CDR3 is made up of 14 amino acids. Trimming stripped 3 bases from V and 3 bases from J, with 6 bases between. Germline assignment: CDR1 LNHDA and CDR2 SQIVND (reference sequence). CDR3 sequence (DNA): TGTGCCAGTAGTATCCTGAGTGGGGCCAACGTCCTGACTTTC. Translated: CASSILSGANVLTF. The full variable domain, its missing parts supplied by reference TRBV19 and TRBJ2-6, is DGGITQSPKYLFRKEGQNVTLSCEQNLNHDAMYWYRQDPGQGLRLIYYSQIVNDFQKGDIAEGYSVSREKKESFPLTVTSAQKNPTAFYLCASSILSGANVLTFGAGSRLTVL.

This clone was seen a single time. The chain employs TRBV19 and TRBJ1-2; D is unclear. Between the trimmed V and J ends, which lost 6 bases and 0 bases, there was a span of 17 bases. In germline, CDR1 is LNHDA, CDR2 SQIVND (reference sequence). CDR3 length: 16 residues. The CDR3 loop reads CASSLGFPPPNYGYTF. CDR3 coding DNA: TGTGCCAGTAGCCTTGGGTTCCCGCCTCCTAACTATGGCTACACCTTC. Full variable domain (remainder filled in from reference TRBV19 and TRBJ1-2): DGGITQSPKYLFRKEGQNVTLSCEQNLNHDAMYWYRQDPGQGLRLIYYSQIVNDFQKGDIAEGYSVSREKKESFPLTVTSAQKNPTAFYLCASSLGFPPPNYGYTFGSGTRLTVV.

J is TRBJ1-2 and V is TRBV3-1 (or the pseudogene TRBV3-2); no firm D call. The CDR3 extends over 16 amino acids. V shed 0 bases and J shed 3 bases, with 14 bases lying between them. Germline V lookup: CDR1 LGHDT, CDR2 YNNKEL (reference sequence). This CDR3 is CASSQDPTPRDYGYTF. The CDR3 DNA follows: TGTGCCAGCAGCCAAGACCCGACTCCTCGGGACTATGGCTACACCTTC.

In its sample, this clone was seen once. The chain has TRBV4-1 and TRBJ2-7, with 11 nucleotides matching TRBD2. Germline CDR1 MGHRA, CDR2 YSYEKL. J was trimmed by 2 bases and V by 8 bases; bases with no gene match: 5. The CDR3 is 14 amino acids. This CDR3 reads CASGLAGGTYEQYF. The CDR3 coding sequence is TGCGCCAGCGGGCTAGCGGGGGGCACCTACGAGCAGTACTTC.

This chain joins TRBV6-4 and TRBJ2-3, with 9 positions matching TRBD2. CDR1 and CDR2 from the germline V gene are MRHNA and SNTAGT. The CDR3 is 14 amino acids. V gave up 4 bases and J gave up 1 base; unmatched junction bases: 0. The DNA for the CDR3 is TGTGCCAGCAGTGCTAGCGGGGGCACAGATACGCAGTATTTT. Its protein product is CASSASGGTDTQYF.

The V call is TRBV6-5, the J call TRBJ1-6, with unresolved D. The length of the CDR3 is 14 residues. V lost 3 bases and J lost 9, with 12 bases in between. Germline assignment: CDR1 MNHEY and CDR2 SVGAGI. The DNA for the CDR3 is TGTGCCAGCAGTTATGGCGCCGATACTTCACCCCTCCACTTT. This translates into CASSYGADTSPLHF.

The chain has TRBV11-2 and TRBJ2-5; 7 bases map to TRBD1. J was trimmed by 0 bases and V by 2 bases; bases with no gene match: 6. Germline V CDR1 and CDR2: SGHAT, FQNNGV. This CDR3 has 16 amino acids. The CDR3 loop is CASSLTGTAYQETQYF. CDR3 in DNA: TGTGCCAGCAGCTTAACCGGGACAGCGTACCAAGAGACCCAGTACTTC.

The V call is TRBV28, the J call TRBJ1-1; no clear D. The V gene's germline CDR1 is MDHEN and CDR2 SYDVKM. Trimming took 3 bases from V and 8 from J, leaving 10 bases between them. This CDR3 comprises 12 residues. The CDR3, as DNA: TGTGCCAGCAGTTTGGGCCGAAAGGAAGCTTTCTTT. Translating it yields CASSLGRKEAFF.